This record concerns one TCR beta chain sequence. The sample comes from a study of blood T cell repertoires in COVID-19. Study overall: The cDNA or gDNA used as material had been derived from T cells, B-cell-depleted T cells, or PBMCs.

Clones were read by immunoSEQ multiplex PCR, and TCRdb kept only the in-frame ones, dropping some. The sample includes about 170,000 clones, more than 70% of them seen just once. This TCR derives from a woman between 65 and 79 years old who had recovered from COVID-19. Material: peripheral blood.

The CDR3 here is CASSSRLAGGRVNEQFF. DNA of the CDR3: TGTGCCAGCAGTTCCCGACTAGCGGGAGGGCGAGTCAATGAGCAGTTCTTC. V and J are TRBV28 and TRBJ2-1, with 14 bases fitting TRBD2. Unmatched junction bases numbered 8, after V lost 4 bases and J lost 6 bases. Germline V gives CDR1 MDHEN, CDR2 SYDVKM. The CDR3 is 17 residues long. Together with reference TRBV28 and TRBJ2-1, the CDR3 gives the full variable domain: DVKVTQSSRYLVKRTGEKVFLECVQDMDHENMFWYRQDPGLGLRLIYFSYDVKMKEKGDIPEGYSVSREKKERFSLILESASTNQTSMYLCASSSRLAGGRVNEQFFGPGTRLTVL.